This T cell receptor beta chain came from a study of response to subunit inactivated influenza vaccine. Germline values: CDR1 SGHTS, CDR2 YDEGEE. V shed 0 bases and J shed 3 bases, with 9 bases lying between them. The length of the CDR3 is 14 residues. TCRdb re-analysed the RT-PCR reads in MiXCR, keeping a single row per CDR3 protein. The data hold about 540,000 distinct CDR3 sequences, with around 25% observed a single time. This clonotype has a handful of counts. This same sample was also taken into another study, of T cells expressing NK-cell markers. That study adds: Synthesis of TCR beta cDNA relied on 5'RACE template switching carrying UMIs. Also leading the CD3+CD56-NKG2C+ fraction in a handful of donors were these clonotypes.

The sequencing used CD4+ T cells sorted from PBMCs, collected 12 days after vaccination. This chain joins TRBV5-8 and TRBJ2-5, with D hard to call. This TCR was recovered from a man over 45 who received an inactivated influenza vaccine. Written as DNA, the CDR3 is TGTGCCAGCAGCTTGGTAGGCCGCGAAGAGACCCAGTACTTC. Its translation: CASSLVGREETQYF.